Below are 29 T cell receptor beta chains sequenced from a single sample in a study of blood T cell repertoires in COVID-19. The data were produced by immunoSEQ multiplex PCR, yet TCRdb's version contains in-frame clones alone and is incomplete. The data show about 150,000 clones, about 90% seen once. Material: PBMCs or T cells enriched from blood (not recorded which). The receptors come from a woman in her forties who had been exposed to COVID-19.

V usage is TRBV2 and J usage is TRBJ1-6; 7 nucleotides align to TRBD1. Germline V CDR1 and CDR2: SNHLY, FYNNEI. V lost 6 bases, J lost 7 bases, and 6 bases stayed unmatched. The CDR3 covers 14 residues. In DNA, the CDR3 is TGTGCCAGCAGGATGACAGGGAGAAATTCACCCCTCCACTTT. Protein: CASRMTGRNSPLHF.

This clone was seen more than once but under ten times. The chain is built from TRBV19 and TRBJ1-2; 9 bases fit TRBD1. Germline lookup yields CDR1 LNHDA and CDR2 SQIVND (reference sequence). V was pared by 6 bases and J by 6 bases, with 5 bases of the junction left unmatched. CDR3 size: 13 residues. The CDR3 nucleotides read TGTGCCAGTAGACGGGACAGGGTGGATGGCTACACCTTC. Protein sequence: CASRRDRVDGYTF. Full variable domain (remainder filled in from reference TRBV19 and TRBJ1-2): DGGITQSPKYLFRKEGQNVTLSCEQNLNHDAMYWYRQDPGQGLRLIYYSQIVNDFQKGDIAEGYSVSREKKESFPLTVTSAQKNPTAFYLCASRRDRVDGYTFGSGTRLTVV.

The genes are TRBV27 and TRBJ2-2; TRBD1 might be the D (6 bases). The CDR3 has 17 residues. Trimming cost V 7 bases and J 1 base, with 19 bases left between them. In germline, CDR1 is MNHEY, CDR2 SMNVEV (reference sequence). The CDR3 DNA reads as TGTGCCAGCAAAATCGTTTTTAGGGGACAGAACACCGGGGAGCTGTTTTTT. This encodes CASKIVFRGQNTGELFF.

The rearrangement uses TRBV3-1 (or the pseudogene TRBV3-2) and TRBJ2-1; 7 nucleotides align to TRBD2. Losses at the gene ends were 7 bases for V and 4 bases for J; bases not matched to a gene: 16. CDR3 length: 17 residues. The germline CDR1 and CDR2 sequences are LGHDT and YNNKEL (reference sequence). CDR3 nucleotide sequence: TGTGCCAGCAAACTATGGAGCGGAGGGGAGGGGTACAATGAGCAGTTCTTC. The encoded protein is CASKLWSGGEGYNEQFF.

V and J are TRBV5-1 and TRBJ1-3, with 7 bases identical to TRBD1. The V gene's germline CDR1 is SGHRS and CDR2 YFSETQ. The length of the CDR3 is 16 residues. V lost 4 bases and J lost 0; bases outside the gene matches: 7. The CDR3 region has the DNA TGCGCCAGCAGCAGTGGACAGGACCTCTCTGGAAACACCATATATTTT. This translates into CASSSGQDLSGNTIYF.

This sequence joins TRBV6-2 or TRBV6-3 and TRBJ1-1; 7 bases match TRBD1. CDR1 is MNHEY, CDR2 SVGEGT, per germline. Unmatched junction bases numbered 7, after V lost 5 bases and J lost 1 base. CDR3 length: 15 residues. Here the CDR3 reads CASSNPQGENTEAFF. CDR3 nucleotide sequence: TGTGCCAGCAGTAACCCGCAGGGGGAGAACACTGAAGCTTTCTTT.

The CDR3 spells CASSLGATSTDTQYF. CDR3 nucleotides: TGTGCCAGCAGTTTAGGAGCGACTAGCACAGATACGCAGTATTTT. The chain carries TRBV27 and TRBJ2-3, with D uncertain. Trimming took off 2 bases at V and 0 bases at J, with 9 bases between the two ends. The CDR3 sequence is 15 residues long. Germline lookup yields CDR1 MNHEY and CDR2 SMNVEV (reference sequence).

The CDR3 loop reads CSVEVAGFYGYTF. The CDR3, as DNA: TGCAGCGTTGAAGTAGCAGGGTTCTATGGCTACACCTTC. V and J are TRBV29-1 and TRBJ1-2; D is possibly TRBD1 (5 bases). From germline, CDR1 is SQVTM and CDR2 ANQGSEA. V lost 1 base to trimming and J lost 4 bases, with 10 bases between them. The CDR3 length is 13 residues.

The chain uses TRBV19 and TRBJ1-2, with D unresolved. Between the trimmed V and J ends, which lost 6 bases and 3 bases, there was a span of 17 bases. The CDR3 consists of 15 residues. Germline CDR1 LNHDA, CDR2 SQIVND (reference sequence). The DNA for the CDR3 is TGTGCCAGTAGCATCGGAGGGATTGACGACTATGGCTACACCTTC. Translation gives CASSIGGIDDYGYTF.

The chain has TRBV2 and TRBJ1-1; 7 bases are a match to TRBD1. The CDR3 has 14 residues. The germline V gene has CDR1 SNHLY and CDR2 FYNNEI. J lost 0 bases, V lost 8 bases, and 6 bases had no gene match. The CDR3 reads CASQGESMNTEAFF. CDR3 bases: TGTGCCAGCCAGGGGGAGTCTATGAACACTGAAGCTTTCTTT.

Only a few counts were recorded for this clone. V usage is TRBV7-2 and J usage is TRBJ2-7; D may be TRBD2 (6 bases). The CDR3 consists of 15 residues. V lost 2 bases and J lost 0, with 11 bases in between. Germline values: CDR1 SGHTA, CDR2 FQGNSA. The chain's CDR3 is CASSLSLGSSYEQYF. For the CDR3, the DNA is TGTGCCAGCAGCTTAAGTCTCGGGAGCTCCTACGAGCAGTACTTC.

The chain recombines TRBV3-1 (or the pseudogene TRBV3-2) with TRBJ1-3, with unresolved D. The CDR3 extends over 16 amino acids. V gave up 1 base and J gave up 0 bases, with 10 bases separating them. The germline V gene encodes CDR1 LGHDT and CDR2 YNNKEL (reference sequence). Here the CDR3 DNA reads TGTGCCAGCAGCCAAGTCGCGGGCAGCTCTGGAAACACCATATATTTT. It yields the protein CASSQVAGSSGNTIYF.

The V gene is TRBV2, the J gene TRBJ1-5; D gene unclear. CDR1 and CDR2 (germline): SNHLY, FYNNEI. The CDR3 is 14 residues long. The germline V and J ends were trimmed by 3 bases and 4 bases, with 10 bases remaining between them. The CDR3 region has the DNA TGTGCCAGCAGTGATTCCCGAGGAAATCAGCCCCAGCATTTT. This encodes CASSDSRGNQPQHF.

The genes are TRBV6-2 or TRBV6-3 and TRBJ2-1, with D possibly TRBD2 on 6 matching bases. The CDR3 covers 16 residues. Germline V CDR1 and CDR2: MNHEY, SVGEGT. V was cut by 2 bases and J by 0 bases, with 11 bases left in between. The CDR3 sequence is CASSYGQGGSYNEQFF. DNA for the CDR3: TGTGCCAGCAGTTACGGTCAGGGAGGCTCCTACAATGAGCAGTTCTTC.

In this sample, this clone turned up once. The rearrangement uses TRBV19 and TRBJ1-1, with 7 bases aligning to TRBD1. The germline CDR1 and CDR2 sequences are LNHDA and SQIVND (reference sequence). J gave up 1 base and V 4 bases, and 9 bases lay outside the gene matches. CDR3 length: 16 amino acids. CDR3 sequence reads: CASSRDRPLGNTEAFF. In DNA form, the CDR3 reads TGTGCCAGTAGTAGGGACAGACCCCTGGGGAACACTGAAGCTTTCTTT.

V and J are TRBV27 and TRBJ2-3; 13 bases fit TRBD2. The CDR3 contains 20 residues. Trimming at V came to 4 bases and at J to 4 bases, leaving 17 bases not matched to a gene. CDR1 MNHEY and CDR2 SMNVEV come from the germline V gene (reference sequence). DNA for the CDR3: TGTGCCAGCAGTTCCGGGACGCCTGGACTAGCGGGAGACGGGGCAGATACGCAGTATTTT. Translation: CASSSGTPGLAGDGADTQYF.

The V call is TRBV19, the J call TRBJ1-3; the D gene is possibly TRBD1 (6 bases). The CDR3 length is 12 residues. Germline-derived CDR1 and CDR2 are LNHDA and SQIVND (reference sequence). The V and J ends lost 9 bases and 5 bases respectively, with 11 bases between them. The CDR3 is CASRTDRNTIYF. In DNA, the CDR3 is TGTGCCAGCCGGACAGATCGAAACACCATATATTTT. The whole variable domain, remainder taken from reference TRBV19 and TRBJ1-3, is DGGITQSPKYLFRKEGQNVTLSCEQNLNHDAMYWYRQDPGQGLRLIYYSQIVNDFQKGDIAEGYSVSREKKESFPLTVTSAQKNPTAFYLCASRTDRNTIYFGEGSWLTVV.

The gene calls are TRBV5-1 and TRBJ1-1, with 9 bases fitting TRBD1. The V gene end was trimmed by 0 bases and the J gene end by 0 bases; junction bases not matched to a gene: 6. This CDR3 comprises 17 residues. Germline lookup yields CDR1 SGHRS and CDR2 YFSETQ. The CDR3 DNA reads TGCGCCAGCAGCTTGGAGGGACAGGGTCCCGTGAACACTGAAGCTTTCTTT. Protein: CASSLEGQGPVNTEAFF.

The count of this clone is one. The gene calls are TRBV6-1 and TRBJ1-6, with TRBD1 matching over 8 bases. With V trimmed by 2 bases and J by 6 bases, 3 bases remained unmatched. CDR1 is MNHNS, CDR2 SASEGT, per germline. This CDR3 is 15 amino acids long. The CDR3 here is CASSEPRGRNSPLHF. In DNA form, the CDR3 reads TGTGCCAGCAGTGAACCCAGGGGGCGTAATTCACCCCTCCACTTT.

The gene calls are TRBV25-1 and TRBJ1-4; weak D call: TRBD1 (5 bases). V was trimmed by 5 bases and J by 7 bases, leaving 14 bases between them. This CDR3 comprises 14 residues. The germline gives CDR1 MGHDK, CDR2 SYGVNS. Written as DNA, the CDR3 is TGTGCCAGCAGTTCTGTGGGGGGTGGTGAAAAACTGTTTTTT. It codes for CASSSVGGGEKLFF.

The chain employs TRBV28 and TRBJ2-1; 10 bases are a match to TRBD2. CDR1 is MDHEN and CDR2 is SYDVKM in the germline V gene. There are 15 residues in the CDR3. Trimming removed 5 bases from V and 6 bases from J; junction bases left unmatched: 7. CDR3 DNA: TGTGCCAGCAGTCTTCCTAGCGGGAGAGGCAATGAGCAGTTCTTC. Protein: CASSLPSGRGNEQFF.

The chain recombines TRBV18 with TRBJ2-2, with TRBD2 as a possible D gene (6 bases). In germline, CDR1 is KGHSH, CDR2 LQKENI. Trimming cost V 4 bases and J 6 bases, with 15 bases left between them. The CDR3 contains 15 residues. The CDR3 loop is CASSQPGLAAGELFF. The DNA of the CDR3 is TGTGCCAGCTCACAACCGGGACTCGCGGCCGGGGAGCTGTTTTTT.

The J gene is TRBJ2-1, the V gene TRBV7-2; tentative D call: TRBD2 (6 bases). The CDR3 length is 15 residues. Germline V lookup: CDR1 SGHTA, CDR2 FQGNSA. V lost 5 bases to trimming and J lost 4 bases, with 15 bases between them. The CDR3 DNA sequence: TGTGCCAGCAGCCGGGGAACCCGGGGGTACAATGAGCAGTTCTTC. As protein: CASSRGTRGYNEQFF.

The chain joins TRBV27 to TRBJ2-1; tentatively, D is TRBD2 (6 bases). V lost 5 bases to trimming and J lost 4 bases, with 18 bases between them. CDR1 and CDR2 (germline): MNHEY, SMNVEV (reference sequence). This CDR3 comprises 16 residues. This CDR3 is CASSTRQTGEYNEQFF. In nucleotides, the CDR3 is TGTGCCAGCAGTACCCGACAGACGGGAGAGTACAATGAGCAGTTCTTC.

This chain joins TRBV7-8 and TRBJ1-1, with 11 nucleotides matching TRBD1. In germline, CDR1 is SGHVS, CDR2 FQNEAQ. The CDR3 is made up of 16 amino acids. Trimming removed 5 bases from V and 1 base from J; junction bases left unmatched: 6. CDR3 protein: CASSPDRGRENTEAFF. In DNA form, the CDR3 reads TGTGCCAGCAGCCCGGACAGGGGGCGGGAGAACACTGAAGCTTTCTTT.

The gene calls are TRBV27 and TRBJ1-3, with D perhaps TRBD1 (5 bases). The CDR3 totals 15 residues. Trimming left V 5 bases short and J 2 bases short, with 13 bases between. Germline CDR1 reads MNHEY; CDR2 reads SMNVEV (reference sequence). CDR3 bases: TGTGCCAGCAGTCTCTTGACAGACCCTGGAAACACCATATATTTT. Its protein product is CASSLLTDPGNTIYF.

This sequence joins TRBV6-5 and TRBJ1-1; 10 bases fit TRBD1. CDR3 length equals 15 residues. V lost 0 bases and J lost 3; bases outside the gene matches: 1. In germline, CDR1 is MNHEY, CDR2 SVGAGI. The CDR3 region has the DNA TGTGCCAGCAGTTACTCGACAGGGGGCTACACTGAAGCTTTCTTT. It codes for CASSYSTGGYTEAFF.

The table lists this clone with a count of one. The chain links TRBV5-1 to TRBJ1-2, with TRBD1 matching 10 bases. This CDR3 has 13 residues. The V gene end was trimmed by 7 bases and the J gene end by 8 bases; junction bases not matched to a gene: 8. Germline V CDR1 and CDR2: SGHRS, YFSETQ. The CDR3 sequence: CASRPGTGDGYTF. For the CDR3, the DNA is TGCGCCAGCCGACCCGGGACAGGGGACGGCTACACCTTC. The variable domain in full, with the rest retrieved from reference TRBV5-1 and TRBJ1-2, is KAGVTQTPRYLIKTRGQQVTLSCSPISGHRSVSWYQQTPGQGLQFLFEYFSETQRNKGNFPGRFSGRQFSNSRSEMNVSTLELGDSALYLCASRPGTGDGYTFGSGTRLTVV.

J is TRBJ1-5 and V is TRBV7-2; D might be TRBD1 (5 bases). Germline CDR1 and CDR2: SGHTA and FQGNSA. Deletions cut 6 bases from V and 6 bases from J, with 15 bases between. The CDR3 covers 14 residues. CDR3 region: CASSSSGLGQPQHF. In nucleotides, the CDR3 is TGTGCCAGCAGTTCCTCAGGGTTAGGTCAGCCCCAGCATTTT.